This T cell receptor beta chain was recorded in a study of preoperative IRX-2 immunotherapy in early breast cancer. Specified treatment: preoperative locoregional IRX-2 cytokine immunotherapy. This phase Ib study tested locoregional IRX-2 cytokine immunotherapy given before surgery. Sequencing used immunoSEQ multiplex PCR; TCRdb keeps in-frame clones, though not all of them. The sample comprises tens of thousands of clones, roughly four fifths of which are singletons, and under 4% rests with the top ten. Germline V gene lookup returns CDR1 SGHRS and CDR2 YFSETQ. There are 15 residues in the CDR3. V was clipped by 2 bases and J by 3 bases, with 12 bases between them.

This rearrangement joins TRBV5-1 to TRBJ2-1, with TRBD2 as a possible D gene (5 bases). The sequence was collected from a human donor with breast cancer. This specimen was acquired from a patient treated with IRX-2 immunotherapy. CDR3 DNA: TGCGCCAGCAGCTTAATAGGACGGGACTACAATGAGCAGTTCTTC. Amino acids: CASSLIGRDYNEQFF.